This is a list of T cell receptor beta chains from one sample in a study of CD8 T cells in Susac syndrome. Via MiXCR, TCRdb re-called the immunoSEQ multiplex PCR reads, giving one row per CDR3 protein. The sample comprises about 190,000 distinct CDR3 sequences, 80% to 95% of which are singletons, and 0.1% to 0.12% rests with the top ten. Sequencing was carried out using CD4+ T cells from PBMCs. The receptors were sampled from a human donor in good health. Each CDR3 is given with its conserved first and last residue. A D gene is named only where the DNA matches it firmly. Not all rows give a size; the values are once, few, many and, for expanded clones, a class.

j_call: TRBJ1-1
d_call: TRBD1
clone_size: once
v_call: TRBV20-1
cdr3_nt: TGCAGTGCTAGAGCTTTGGGACAGGGAACGAACACTGAAGCTTTCTTT
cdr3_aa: CSARALGQGTNTEAFF

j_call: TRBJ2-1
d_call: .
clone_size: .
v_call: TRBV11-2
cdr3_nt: TGTGCCAGCAGCTTACTTCCAGGGTACAATGAGCAGTTCTTC
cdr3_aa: CASSLLPGYNEQFF

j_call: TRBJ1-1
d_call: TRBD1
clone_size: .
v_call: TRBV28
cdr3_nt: TGTGCCAGCAGTCCCGGGACAGGCCCACTCCGCACTGAAGCTTTCTTT
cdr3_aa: CASSPGTGPLRTEAFF

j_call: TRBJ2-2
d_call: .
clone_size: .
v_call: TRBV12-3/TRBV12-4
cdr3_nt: TGTGCCAGCAGTTCCCCCTCCGACACCGGGGAGCTGTTTTTT
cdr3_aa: CASSSPSDTGELFF

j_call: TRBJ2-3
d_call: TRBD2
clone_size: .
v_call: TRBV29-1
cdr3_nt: TGCAGCGTTGGACTAGCGTCAGATACGCAGTATTTT
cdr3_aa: CSVGLASDTQYF

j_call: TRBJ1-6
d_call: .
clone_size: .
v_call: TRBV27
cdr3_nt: TGTGCCAGCGCCTTCGGAGGGGGTCTCAGCTCCTATAATTCACCCCTCCACTTT
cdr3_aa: CASAFGGGLSSYNSPLHF

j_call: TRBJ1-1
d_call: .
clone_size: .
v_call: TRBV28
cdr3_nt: TGTGCCAGCAGACGCCCACGGGGGCGCGGGGTCACTGAAGCTTTCTTT
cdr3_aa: CASRRPRGRGVTEAFF

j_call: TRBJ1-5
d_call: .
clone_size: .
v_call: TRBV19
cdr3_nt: TGTGCCAGTAGACGGGTTGGAGGTGATCAGCCCCAGCATTTT
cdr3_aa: CASRRVGGDQPQHF

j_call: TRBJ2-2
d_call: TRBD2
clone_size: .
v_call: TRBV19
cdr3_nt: TGTGCCAGTAGTATGTTAGCGGGGAACACCGGGGAGCTGTTTTTT
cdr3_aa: CASSMLAGNTGELFF

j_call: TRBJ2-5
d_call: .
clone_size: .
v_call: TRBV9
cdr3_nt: TGTGCCAGCAGCTTAACAGGGAGTTGGGAAGAGACCCAGTACTTC
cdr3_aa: CASSLTGSWEETQYF

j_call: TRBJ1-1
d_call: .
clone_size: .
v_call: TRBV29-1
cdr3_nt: TGCAGCGTTTCTCAACCCGAAGACGCTTTCTTT
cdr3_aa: CSVSQPEDAFF

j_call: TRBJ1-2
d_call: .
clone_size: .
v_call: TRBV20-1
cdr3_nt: TGCAGTGCCACGCATCCACAGGGCCCTGGCTACACCTTC
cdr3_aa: CSATHPQGPGYTF

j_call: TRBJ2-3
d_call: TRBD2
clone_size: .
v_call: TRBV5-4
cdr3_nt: TGTGCCAGCAGCTCTCCATTAGCGGGGGGGAGCACAGATACGCAGTATTTT
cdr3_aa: CASSSPLAGGSTDTQYF

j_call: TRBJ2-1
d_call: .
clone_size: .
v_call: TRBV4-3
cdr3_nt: TGCGCCAGCAGCCAAGATGGGAACAAAGGGAATGAGCAGTTCTTC
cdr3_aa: CASSQDGNKGNEQFF

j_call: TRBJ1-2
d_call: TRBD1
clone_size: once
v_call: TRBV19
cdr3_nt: TGTGCCAGTATGGGGCAGGGGGCTAACTATGGCTACACCTTC
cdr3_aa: CASMGQGANYGYTF

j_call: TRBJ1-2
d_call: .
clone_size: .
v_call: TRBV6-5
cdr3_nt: TGTGCCAGCAGAAGTTTTTCAGGATGGAACTATGGCTACACCTTC
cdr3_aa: CASRSFSGWNYGYTF

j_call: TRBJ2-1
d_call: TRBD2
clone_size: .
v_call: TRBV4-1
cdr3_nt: TGCGCCAGCAGCCAAGTCTACAGCGGGGGAATCCATGAGCAGTTCTTC
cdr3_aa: CASSQVYSGGIHEQFF

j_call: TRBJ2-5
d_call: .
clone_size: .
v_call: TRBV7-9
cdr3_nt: TGTGCCAGCAGCGATGGGAATAGGGGGTACCAAGAGACCCAGTACTTC
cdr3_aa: CASSDGNRGYQETQYF

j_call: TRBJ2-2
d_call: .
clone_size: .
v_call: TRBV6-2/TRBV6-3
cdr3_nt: TGTGCCAGCAGTAAGTGGTCGGGCACCGGGGAGCTGTTTTTT
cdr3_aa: CASSKWSGTGELFF

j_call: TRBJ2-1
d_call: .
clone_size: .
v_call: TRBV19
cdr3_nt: TGTGCCAGTAGTATAGATGGAAGGGAGCAGTTCTTC
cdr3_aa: CASSIDGREQFF

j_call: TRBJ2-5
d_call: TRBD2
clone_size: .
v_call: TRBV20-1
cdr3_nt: TGCAGTGCTTGGACTAGCGGGGGTCAAGAGACCCAGTACTTC
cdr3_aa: CSAWTSGGQETQYF

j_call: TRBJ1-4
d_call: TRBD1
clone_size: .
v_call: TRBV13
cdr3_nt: TGTGCCAGCAGCCAGGACAGGCTAGGGAAACTGTTTTTT
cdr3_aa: CASSQDRLGKLFF

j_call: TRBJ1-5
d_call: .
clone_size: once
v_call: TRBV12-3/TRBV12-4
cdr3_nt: TGTGCCAGCAGTCCACAGAGGGGGGGACAGCCCCAGCATTTT
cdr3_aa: CASSPQRGGQPQHF

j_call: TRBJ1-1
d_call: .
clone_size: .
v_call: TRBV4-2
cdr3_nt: TGTGCCAGCAGTTCCCCGCACAGGGTTGGGGCTGAAGCTTTCTTT
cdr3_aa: CASSSPHRVGAEAFF

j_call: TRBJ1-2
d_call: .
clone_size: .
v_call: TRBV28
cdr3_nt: TGTGCCAGCAGTTTATTAGGTGCGGGACAATCGTTTGGCTACACCTTC
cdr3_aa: CASSLLGAGQSFGYTF

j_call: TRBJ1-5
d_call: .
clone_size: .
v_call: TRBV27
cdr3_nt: TGTGCCAGTCGTAGAGGCAATCAGCCCCAGCATTTT
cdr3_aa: CASRRGNQPQHF

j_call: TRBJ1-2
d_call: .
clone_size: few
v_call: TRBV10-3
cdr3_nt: TGTGCCATCGGAAGGGATAGGGGGGACTATGGCTACACCTTC
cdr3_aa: CAIGRDRGDYGYTF

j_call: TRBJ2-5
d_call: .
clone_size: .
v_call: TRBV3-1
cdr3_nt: TGTGCCAGCAGCCTAGGACAGATAGACCAAGAGACCCAGTACTTC
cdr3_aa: CASSLGQIDQETQYF

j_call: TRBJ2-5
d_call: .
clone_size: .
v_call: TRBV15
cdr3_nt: TGTGCCACCAGCCGGAAGGGCGACCAGACGGAGACCCAGTACTTC
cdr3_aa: CATSRKGDQTETQYF

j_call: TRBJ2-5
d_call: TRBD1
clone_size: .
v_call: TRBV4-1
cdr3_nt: TGCGCCAGCAGCCAAGGAAGACAGGGGGTGTCAGAGACCCAGTACTTC
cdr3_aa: CASSQGRQGVSETQYF

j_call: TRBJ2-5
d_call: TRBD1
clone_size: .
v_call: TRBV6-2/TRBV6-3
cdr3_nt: TGTGCCAGCAGCCCCGTGACAGGGGGCCAAGAGACCCAGTACTTC
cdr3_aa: CASSPVTGGQETQYF

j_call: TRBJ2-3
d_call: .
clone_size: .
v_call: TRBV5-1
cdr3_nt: TGCGCCAGCAGCTTGTCCGAACTGGGTACGCAGTATTTT
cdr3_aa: CASSLSELGTQYF

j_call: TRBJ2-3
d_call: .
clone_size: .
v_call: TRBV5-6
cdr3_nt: TGTGCCAGCAGCCCCGGGGGTGGCTTGAGCACACCTGATACGCAGTATTTT
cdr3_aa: CASSPGGGLSTPDTQYF

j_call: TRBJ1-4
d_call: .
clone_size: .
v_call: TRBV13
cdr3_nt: TGTGCCAGCAGTCCCAGGGGAGATGAAAAACTGTTTTTT
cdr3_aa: CASSPRGDEKLFF

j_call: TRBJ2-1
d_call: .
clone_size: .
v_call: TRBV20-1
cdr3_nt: TGCAGTGCTTACGGACAGTACAATGAGCAGTTCTTC
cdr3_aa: CSAYGQYNEQFF

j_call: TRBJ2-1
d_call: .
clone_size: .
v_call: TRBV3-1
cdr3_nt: TGTGCCAGCAGCCGACGGACACCACGGGATGAGCAGTTCTTC
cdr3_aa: CASSRRTPRDEQFF

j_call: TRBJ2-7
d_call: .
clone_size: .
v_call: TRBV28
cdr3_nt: TGTGCCACCCTCGGACCACCCCTTATCCACGAGCAGTACTTC
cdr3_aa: CATLGPPLIHEQYF

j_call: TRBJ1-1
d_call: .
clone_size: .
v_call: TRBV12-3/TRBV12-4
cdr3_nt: TGTGCCAGCAGTTTATTCGGGGGAGGCACTGAAGCTTTCTTT
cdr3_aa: CASSLFGGGTEAFF

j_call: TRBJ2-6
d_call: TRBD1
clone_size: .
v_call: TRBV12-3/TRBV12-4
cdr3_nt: TGTGCCAGCAGTTTTAGGGACAGGGGGCGCGCTGGGGCCAACGTCCTGACTTTC
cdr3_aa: CASSFRDRGRAGANVLTF

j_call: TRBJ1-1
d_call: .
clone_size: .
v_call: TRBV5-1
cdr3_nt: TGCGCCAGCAGCTTGGGGACCTCTAGGACTGAAGCTTTCTTT
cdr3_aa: CASSLGTSRTEAFF

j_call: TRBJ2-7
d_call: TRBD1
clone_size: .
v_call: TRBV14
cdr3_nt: TGTGCCAGCAGCCGGTATTCTGGACAGGGGGCGAGCGAGCAGTACTTC
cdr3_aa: CASSRYSGQGASEQYF

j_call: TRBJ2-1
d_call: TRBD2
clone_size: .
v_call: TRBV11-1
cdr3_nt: TGTGCCAGCAGCCCGGCCGGACTAGCTTACAATGAGCAGTTCTTC
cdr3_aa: CASSPAGLAYNEQFF

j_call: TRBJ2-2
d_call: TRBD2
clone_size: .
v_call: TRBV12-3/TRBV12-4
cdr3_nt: TGTGCCAGCACCAATCGAGCGGGGGGGCCGGTCGGGGAGCTGTTTTTT
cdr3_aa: CASTNRAGGPVGELFF

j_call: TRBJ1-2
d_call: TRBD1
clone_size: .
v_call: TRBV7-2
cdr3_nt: TGTGCCAGCAGCGCTAGGGACAGCCTGGGCGGCTACACCTTC
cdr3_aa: CASSARDSLGGYTF

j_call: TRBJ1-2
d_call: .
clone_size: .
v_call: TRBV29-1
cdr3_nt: TGCAGCGTGTCCCCCCCAGCTCGACTCGTAGGTGGCTACACCTTC
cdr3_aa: CSVSPPARLVGGYTF